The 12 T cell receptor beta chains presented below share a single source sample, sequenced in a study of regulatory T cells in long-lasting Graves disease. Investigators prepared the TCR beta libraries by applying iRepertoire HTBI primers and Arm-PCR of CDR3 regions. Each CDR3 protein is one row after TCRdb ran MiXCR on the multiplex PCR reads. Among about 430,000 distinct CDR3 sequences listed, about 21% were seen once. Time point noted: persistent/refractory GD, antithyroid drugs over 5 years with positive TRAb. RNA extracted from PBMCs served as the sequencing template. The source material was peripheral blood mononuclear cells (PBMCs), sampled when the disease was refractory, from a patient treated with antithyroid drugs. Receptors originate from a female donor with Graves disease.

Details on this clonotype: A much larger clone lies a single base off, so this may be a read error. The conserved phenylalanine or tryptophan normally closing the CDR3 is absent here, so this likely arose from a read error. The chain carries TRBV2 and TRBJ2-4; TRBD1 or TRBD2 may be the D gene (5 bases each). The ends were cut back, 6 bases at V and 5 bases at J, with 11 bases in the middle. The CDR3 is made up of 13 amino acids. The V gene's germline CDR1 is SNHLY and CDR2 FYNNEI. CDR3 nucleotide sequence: TGTGCCAGCAGCCAATTGGGGGAAAACATTCAGTACTCC. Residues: CASSQLGENIQYS.

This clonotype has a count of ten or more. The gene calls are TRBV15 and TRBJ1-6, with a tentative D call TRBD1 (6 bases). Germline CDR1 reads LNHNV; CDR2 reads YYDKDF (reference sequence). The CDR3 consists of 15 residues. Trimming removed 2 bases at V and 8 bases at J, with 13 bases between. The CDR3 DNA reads TGTGCCACCAGCAGATACGGACAGACCTATTCACCCCTCCACTTT. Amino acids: CATSRYGQTYSPLHF.

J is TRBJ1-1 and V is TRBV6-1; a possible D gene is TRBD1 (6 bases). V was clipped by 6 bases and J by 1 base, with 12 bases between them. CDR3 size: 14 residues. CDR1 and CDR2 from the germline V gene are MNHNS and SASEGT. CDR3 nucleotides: TGTGCCAGCAGACGCGGACAGCAGAACACTGAAGCTTTCTTT. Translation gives CASRRGQQNTEAFF.

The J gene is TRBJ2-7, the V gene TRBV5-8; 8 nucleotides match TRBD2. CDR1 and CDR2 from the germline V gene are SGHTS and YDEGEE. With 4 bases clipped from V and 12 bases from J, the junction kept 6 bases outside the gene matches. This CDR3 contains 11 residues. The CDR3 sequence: CASSQRGRPYF. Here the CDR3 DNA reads TGTGCCAGCAGCCAGCGGGGGAGGCCGTACTTC.

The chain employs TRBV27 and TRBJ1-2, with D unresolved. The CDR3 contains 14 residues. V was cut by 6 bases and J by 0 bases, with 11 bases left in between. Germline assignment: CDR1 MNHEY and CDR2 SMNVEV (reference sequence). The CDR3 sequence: CASRAAESNYGYTF. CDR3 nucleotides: TGTGCCAGCAGGGCAGCGGAGTCTAACTATGGCTACACCTTC.

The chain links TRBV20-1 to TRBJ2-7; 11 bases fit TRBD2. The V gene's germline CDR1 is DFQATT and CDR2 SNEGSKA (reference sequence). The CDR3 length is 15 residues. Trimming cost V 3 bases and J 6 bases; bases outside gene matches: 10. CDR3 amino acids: CSASTKTSGRSEQYF. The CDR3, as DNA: TGCAGTGCTAGTACCAAAACTAGCGGGAGATCCGAGCAGTACTTC.

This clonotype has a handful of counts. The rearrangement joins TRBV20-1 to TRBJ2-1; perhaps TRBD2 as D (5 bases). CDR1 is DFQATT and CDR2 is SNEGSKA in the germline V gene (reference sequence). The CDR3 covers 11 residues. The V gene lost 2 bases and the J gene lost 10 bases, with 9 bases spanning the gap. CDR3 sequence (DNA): TGCAGTGCTAGACGTAGCGAGGAGCAGTTCTTC. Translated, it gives CSARRSEEQFF.

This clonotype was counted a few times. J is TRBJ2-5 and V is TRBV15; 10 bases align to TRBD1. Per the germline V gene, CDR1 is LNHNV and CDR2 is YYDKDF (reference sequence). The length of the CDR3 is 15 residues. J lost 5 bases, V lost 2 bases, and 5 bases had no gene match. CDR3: CATSRSRTGGETQYF. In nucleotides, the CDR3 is TGTGCCACCAGCAGATCTAGGACAGGGGGTGAGACCCAGTACTTC.

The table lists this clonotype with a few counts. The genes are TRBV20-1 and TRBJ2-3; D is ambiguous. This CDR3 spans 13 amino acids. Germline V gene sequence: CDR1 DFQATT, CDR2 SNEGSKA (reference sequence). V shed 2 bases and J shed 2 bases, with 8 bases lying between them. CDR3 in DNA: TGCAGTGCTAGACTTTCCCTCACAGATACGCAGTATTTT. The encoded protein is CSARLSLTDTQYF.

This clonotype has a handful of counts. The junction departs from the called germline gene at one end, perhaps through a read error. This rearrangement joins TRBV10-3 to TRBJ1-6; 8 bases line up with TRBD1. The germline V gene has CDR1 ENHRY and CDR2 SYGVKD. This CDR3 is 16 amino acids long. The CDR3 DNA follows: TGTGCCATCAGTGGAGCAGGGGGCTCCGATAATTCACCCCTCCACTTT. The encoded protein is CAISGAGGSDNSPLHF.

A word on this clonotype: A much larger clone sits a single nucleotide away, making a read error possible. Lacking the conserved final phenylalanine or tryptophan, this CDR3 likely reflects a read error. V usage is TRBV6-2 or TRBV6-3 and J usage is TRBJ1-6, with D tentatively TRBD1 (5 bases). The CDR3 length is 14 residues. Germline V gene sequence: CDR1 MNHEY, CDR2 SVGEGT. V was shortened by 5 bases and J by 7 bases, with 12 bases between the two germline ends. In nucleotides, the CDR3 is TGTGCCAGCAGTGAGGTTCAGGGCAATTCACCCCTCCACCTT. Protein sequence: CASSEVQGNSPLHL.

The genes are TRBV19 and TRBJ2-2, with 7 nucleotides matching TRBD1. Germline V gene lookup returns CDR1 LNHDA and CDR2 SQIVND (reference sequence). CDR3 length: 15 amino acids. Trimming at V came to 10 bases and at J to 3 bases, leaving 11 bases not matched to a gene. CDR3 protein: CATQDRDSYTGELFF. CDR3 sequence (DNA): TGTGCCACCCAAGACAGGGATTCTTACACCGGGGAGCTGTTTTTT.